This T cell receptor (beta chain) was sequenced in a study of STAT5B mutations in CD4+ large granular lymphocyte leukemia. In the study overall: Among healthy donors, a particular HLA allele went with more CDR3 'QG' motifs. Findings and caveats of the study: No patients shared main leukemic clonotypes, though 25% to 30% appeared at low frequency elsewhere. Patient CD4-sorted repertoires looked more clonal than healthy CD4+ repertoires, even without putative leukemic clones.

Only a few counts were recorded for this clone. The antigen remains unidentified. This CDR3 spans 13 amino acids. CDR1 and CDR2 from the germline V gene are MDHEN and SYDVKM. V lost 5 bases, J lost 6 bases, and 11 bases lay in between. Measured with immunoSEQ multiplex PCR; TCRdb has only the in-frame clones, and not every one. Of 30,000 to 40,000 clones in the sample, 69% were seen once. The material sequenced was CD4+ T cells from blood buffy coats. The source is a human donor in good health. The chain recombines TRBV28 with TRBJ1-5; D is unresolved. Here the CDR3 reads CASSLGSVQPQHF. The CDR3 DNA follows: TGTGCCAGCAGTCTGGGGTCTGTTCAGCCCCAGCATTTT.